This T cell receptor (beta chain) comes out of a study of OX40 agonist ivuxolimab in advanced cancers. At the level of the study: Those enrolled were 70% to 85% male, with a mean age of roughly 60 years and ages from about 20 to 90. Study-level points and caveats: The investigators did not determine what antigen specificity the expanded peripheral T cells had. Circulating CD4+ and CD8+ T cells showed clonal expansion by week 6 at 0.1 to 3.0 mg/kg.

Profiling relied on immunoSEQ multiplex PCR, and the TCRdb table lists in-frame clones only, not all of them. The table has about 62,000 clones, 79% seen once. About this clone itself: Its specificity is not known.

The germline V gene encodes CDR1 MGHDK and CDR2 SYGVNS. The V and J ends lost 8 bases and 5 bases respectively, with 9 bases between them. This CDR3 contains 11 residues. The source material was CD4+ or CD8+ T cells sorted from blood, sampled in a trial of the OX40 agonist ivuxolimab. This clonotype originated in an adult with an advanced solid tumor such as melanoma, head and neck, liver or kidney cancer. The chain has TRBV25-1 and TRBJ1-2; weak D call: TRBD1 (5 bases). CDR3 in DNA: TGTGCCAGCTCGAGGGGATATGGCTACACCTTC. Protein sequence: CASSRGYGYTF.